These 4 T cell receptor beta chains share one sample of origin, sequenced in a study of pediatric ulcerative colitis. This table comes from immunoSEQ multiplex PCR, and its TCRdb copy is limited to in-frame clones, with some not included. The table shows over 15,000 clones, with 65% to 75% occurring only once. During colonoscopy, one to two rectal pinch biopsies were collected. Sequencing was carried out using gut tissue. Source of these receptors: a girl aged 5 to 17 with moderate ulcerative colitis.

The chain links TRBV27 to TRBJ2-7, with D unresolved. This CDR3 has 12 amino acids. Germline CDR1 and CDR2: MNHEY and SMNVEV (reference sequence). Trimming removed 6 bases from V and 1 base from J, with 7 bases in between. The CDR3, as DNA: TGTGCCAGCAGATCCGCTTCCTACGAGCAGTACTTC. It codes for CASRSASYEQYF.

The chain employs TRBV10-2 and TRBJ1-4; 8 nucleotides agree with TRBD1. The ends lost 8 bases at V and 6 bases at J; junction bases unmatched: 2. The CDR3 is 12 residues long. Germline CDR1 WSHSY, CDR2 SAAADI. CDR3 DNA: TGCGCCAGCGGACAGGGCTATGAAAAACTGTTTTTT. Protein: CASGQGYEKLFF.

This chain links TRBV5-1 with TRBJ2-2, with D hard to call. V was cut by 7 bases and J by 1 base, with 11 bases left in between. Germline V gives CDR1 SGHRS, CDR2 YFSETQ. The CDR3 extends over 14 amino acids. This chain's CDR3 is CASFSGRNTGELFF. The CDR3 region has the DNA TGCGCCAGCTTCTCTGGCCGGAACACCGGGGAGCTGTTTTTT. Supplemented by reference TRBV5-1 and TRBJ2-2, the full variable domain reads KAGVTQTPRYLIKTRGQQVTLSCSPISGHRSVSWYQQTPGQGLQFLFEYFSETQRNKGNFPGRFSGRQFSNSRSEMNVSTLELGDSALYLCASFSGRNTGELFFGEGSRLTVL.

Relative to its sample, this clone is medium-sized. The chain couples TRBV5-8 to TRBJ2-7, with unresolved D. Germline lookup yields CDR1 SGHTS and CDR2 YDEGEE. Trimming stripped 3 bases from V and 1 base from J, with 11 bases between. This CDR3 contains 14 residues. Here the CDR3 reads CASSSMAPSYEQYF. The CDR3 region has the DNA TGTGCCAGCAGCTCGATGGCCCCGTCCTACGAGCAGTACTTC.